This T cell receptor (beta chain) was profiled in a study of cytomegalovirus exposure and HLA in healthy donors. PCR involved 60 Vbeta and 13 Jbeta primers. TCRdb's copy holds only in-frame clones and misses some; the assay was immunoSEQ multiplex PCR. Here the sample spans around 200,000 clones, around two thirds being singletons. This CDR3 has 12 residues. Germline CDR1 reads SEHNR; CDR2 reads FQNEAQ (reference sequence). V lost 1 base and J lost 9, with 7 bases in between. A word on this clone: Its matching antigen is unknown.

Overall study results and limits: According to an earlier analysis, most TCR beta V segments yielded productive rearrangements about 90% or about 30% of the time. Published work reported that the classifier diagnosed cytomegalovirus status with high specificity and sensitivity.

Healthy individuals who donated bone marrow served as the donors. The sequencing sample was made of PBMCs. This chain links TRBV7-9 with TRBJ2-1; no reliable D call. The receptor comes from a man in his forties in good health and CMV-seronegative. The CDR3 spells CASSLDLVEQFF. The CDR3 nucleotides are TGTGCCAGCAGCTTAGATCTAGTTGAGCAGTTCTTC. The full variable domain, completed using reference TRBV7-9 and TRBJ2-1, is DTGVSQNPRHKITKRGQNVTFRCDPISEHNRLYWYRQTLGQGPEFLTYFQNEAQLEKSRLLSDRFSAERPKGSFSTLEIQRTEQGDSAMYLCASSLDLVEQFFGPGTRLTVL.